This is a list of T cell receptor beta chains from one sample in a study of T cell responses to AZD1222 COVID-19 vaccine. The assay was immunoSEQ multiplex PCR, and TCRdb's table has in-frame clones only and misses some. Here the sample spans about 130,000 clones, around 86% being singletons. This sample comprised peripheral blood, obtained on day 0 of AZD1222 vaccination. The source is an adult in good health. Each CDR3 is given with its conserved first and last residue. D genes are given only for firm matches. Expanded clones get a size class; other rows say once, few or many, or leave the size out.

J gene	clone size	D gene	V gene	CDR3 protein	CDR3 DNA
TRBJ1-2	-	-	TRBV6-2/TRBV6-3	CASSPQGYGYTF	TGTGCCAGCAGTCCCCAGGGTTATGGCTACACCTTC
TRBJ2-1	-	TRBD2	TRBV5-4	CASSGHGTSGKSSYNEQFF	TGTGCCAGCAGCGGGCATGGGACTAGCGGGAAAAGCTCCTACAATGAGCAGTTCTTC
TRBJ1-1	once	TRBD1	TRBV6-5	CASSRTGGSTEAFF	TGTGCCAGCAGTCGGACAGGGGGCAGCACTGAAGCTTTCTTT
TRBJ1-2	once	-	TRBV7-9	CASSPQGDQGYTF	TGTGCCAGCAGTCCTCAGGGAGACCAAGGCTACACCTTC
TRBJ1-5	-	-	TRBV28	CASSFVGSNQPQHF	TGTGCCAGCAGTTTCGTGGGAAGCAATCAGCCCCAGCATTTT
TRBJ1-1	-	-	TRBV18	CASSPGVNTEAFF	TGTGCCAGCTCACCAGGTGTGAACACTGAAGCTTTCTTT
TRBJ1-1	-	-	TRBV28	CASSPGYTEAFF	TGTGCCAGCAGCCCGGGTTACACTGAAGCTTTCTTT
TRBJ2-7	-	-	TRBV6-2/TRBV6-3	CASSFPMTPQYF	TGTGCCAGCAGTTTCCCCATGACTCCTCAGTACTTC
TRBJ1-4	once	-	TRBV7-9	CASSLYRTNEKLFF	TGTGCCAGCAGCTTATACAGGACAAATGAAAAACTGTTTTTT
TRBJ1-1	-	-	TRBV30	CAWSGTNTEAFF	TGTGCCTGGAGTGGGACAAACACTGAAGCTTTCTTT
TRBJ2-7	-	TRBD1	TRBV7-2	CASSLVQGTAYEQYF	TGTGCCAGCAGCTTAGTACAGGGGACAGCTTACGAGCAGTACTTC
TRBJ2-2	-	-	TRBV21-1	CASSKNRRPPTTGELFF	TGTGCCAGCAGCAAAAATAGGAGGCCCCCAACCACCGGGGAGCTGTTTTTT
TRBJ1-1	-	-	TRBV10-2	CASSGGDKNTEAFF	TGCGCCAGCAGTGGAGGGGATAAGAACACTGAAGCTTTCTTT
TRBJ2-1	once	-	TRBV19	CASSIGWAGEANEQFF	TGTGCCAGTAGTATAGGGTGGGCAGGGGAGGCCAATGAGCAGTTCTTC
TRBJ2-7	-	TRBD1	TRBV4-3	CASSQPGVRSGTGGGEQYF	TGCGCCAGCAGCCAACCCGGCGTACGATCAGGGACAGGGGGCGGGGAGCAGTACTTC
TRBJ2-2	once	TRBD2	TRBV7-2	CASSLGTSVYTGELFF	TGTGCCAGCAGCTTAGGGACTAGCGTTTACACCGGGGAGCTGTTTTTT
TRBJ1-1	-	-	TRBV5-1	CASRGGSDRGTEAFF	TGCGCCAGCAGGGGAGGGTCAGACCGGGGCACTGAAGCTTTCTTT
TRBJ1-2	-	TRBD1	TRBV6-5	CASSPQGVYGYTF	TGTGCCAGCAGCCCACAGGGGGTCTATGGCTACACCTTC
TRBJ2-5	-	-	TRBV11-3	CASSKGNLETQYF	TGTGCCAGCAGCAAAGGGAACTTAGAGACCCAGTACTTC
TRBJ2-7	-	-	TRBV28	CASRRMGGAYEQYF	TGTGCCAGCCGCCGTATGGGGGGCGCCTACGAGCAGTACTTC